The 26 T cell receptor beta chains below all came from one sample that was sequenced in a study of T-cell memory formation after mild COVID-19. Each CDR3 protein gets one entry after TCRdb re-called the 5' RACE reads with MiXCR. Of roughly 110,000 distinct CDR3 sequences in the sample, about 15% are singletons; the top ten hold 28%. Sample: PBMCs or a T cell subset sorted from them (not recorded which). The receptors derive from an adult woman who had mild COVID-19 (a few samples of this study predate the infection). Cell type and time point are not known.

This clonotype was seen more than once but under ten times. The rearrangement uses TRBV13 and TRBJ2-5, with D possibly TRBD2 on 6 matching bases. Germline lookup yields CDR1 PRHDT and CDR2 FYEKMQ (reference sequence). The CDR3 is 16 residues long. Trimming took off 5 bases at V and 2 bases at J, with 18 bases between the two ends. CDR3 bases: TGTGCCAGCAGCGACCGGAAGACGGGGGTACAAGAGACCCAGTACTTC. Its protein is CASSDRKTGVQETQYF. Supplemented by reference TRBV13 and TRBJ2-5, the full variable domain reads AAGVIQSPRHLIKEKRETATLKCYPIPRHDTVYWYQQGPGQDPQFLISFYEKMQSDKGSIPDRFSAQQFSDYHSELNMSSLELGDSALYFCASSDRKTGVQETQYFGPGTRLLVL.

The chain carries TRBV7-7 and TRBJ2-5; D perhaps matches TRBD2 (5 bases). The CDR3 spans 15 residues. The V gene's germline CDR1 is SSHAT and CDR2 FNYEAQ (reference sequence). The V gene lost 2 bases and the J gene lost 0 bases, with 10 bases spanning the gap. This chain's CDR3 is CASSLRTGYQETQYF. For the CDR3, the DNA is TGTGCCAGCAGCTTAAGAACGGGGTACCAAGAGACCCAGTACTTC. Supplemented by reference TRBV7-7 and TRBJ2-5, the full variable domain reads GAGVSQSPRYKVTKRGQDVTLRCDPISSHATLYWYQQALGQGPEFLTYFNYEAQPDKSGLPSDRFSAERPEGSISTLTIQRTEQRDSAMYRCASSLRTGYQETQYFGPGTRLLVL.

J is TRBJ1-2 and V is TRBV4-3; 9 bases are shared with TRBD1. Trimming cost V 1 base and J 4 bases; bases outside gene matches: 7. Germline loops: CDR1 LGHNA, CDR2 YSLEER. The CDR3 sequence is 16 residues long. CDR3 in DNA: TGCGCCAGCAGCCAAGCCGGACAGGGGAATATCTATGGCTACACCTTC. Translating it yields CASSQAGQGNIYGYTF.

J is TRBJ2-1 and V is TRBV19, with D perhaps TRBD2 (5 bases). V lost 3 bases to trimming and J lost 2 bases, with 11 bases between them. Germline V gene lookup returns CDR1 LNHDA and CDR2 SQIVND (reference sequence). This CDR3 has 15 amino acids. CDR3: CASSMRSGPYNEQFF. CDR3 bases: TGTGCCAGTAGTATGAGGAGCGGACCCTACAATGAGCAGTTCTTC.

The V call is TRBV9, the J call TRBJ2-1, with TRBD2 matching over 9 bases. V shed 0 bases and J 4 bases; nucleotides not matched to a gene: 2. The CDR3 covers 15 residues. Germline loops: CDR1 SGDLS, CDR2 YYNGEE. The CDR3 nucleotides are TGTGCCAGCAGCGTAGTAGCGGGGGTTTACAATGAGCAGTTCTTC. Translation gives CASSVVAGVYNEQFF.

With regard to this clonotype: Germline and junction disagree at one end, which may indicate a read error. V and J are TRBV3-1 and TRBJ2-2; D perhaps matches TRBD2 (6 bases). Germline V gives CDR1 LGHDT, CDR2 YNNKEL (reference sequence). The CDR3 is made up of 14 amino acids. The CDR3 spells CASTPSREDWRVDF. The CDR3 nucleotides are TGTGCCAGCACACCGAGCAGGGAAGATTGGAGGGTGGATTTT.

J is TRBJ1-2 and V is TRBV6-2 or TRBV6-3; weak D call: TRBD1 (5 bases). V lost 2 bases and J 8 bases, leaving 12 bases between the germline ends. This CDR3 comprises 13 residues. In germline, CDR1 is MNHEY, CDR2 SVGEGT. In DNA form, the CDR3 reads TGTGCCAGCAGTTACGGAGGGGATCGGGGCTACACCTTC. Protein product: CASSYGGDRGYTF.

V and J are TRBV11-2 and TRBJ2-5; 9 bases are shared with TRBD1. CDR1 SGHAT and CDR2 FQNNGV come from the germline V gene. The CDR3 is 15 residues long. J lost 5 bases, V lost 3 bases, and 7 bases had no gene match. In nucleotides, the CDR3 is TGTGCCAGCAGCTTGGGGACAGGGTACTTCGAGACCCAGTACTTC. The encoded protein is CASSLGTGYFETQYF.

The rearrangement joins TRBV12-3 or TRBV12-4 to TRBJ1-3; no definite D call. This CDR3 region has 13 residues. Trimming took off 1 base at V and 6 bases at J, with 7 bases between the two ends. The CDR3 DNA is TGTGCCAGCAGTTTAGAGTTCGAAAACACCATATATTTT. Amino acids: CASSLEFENTIYF.

CDR3 DNA: TGTGCCAGCAGCCACGGACCAAGCTCCTACGAGCAGTACTTC. This codes for CASSHGPSSYEQYF. J is TRBJ2-7 and V is TRBV7-9; D is unresolved. Germline-derived CDR1 and CDR2 are SEHNR and FQNEAQ (reference sequence). The V end lost 5 bases, the J end lost 0 bases, and 11 bases lay between the germline ends. The CDR3 loop spans 14 amino acids.

The chain links TRBV9 to TRBJ1-1; D is unresolved. V shed 0 bases and J shed 1 base, with 10 bases lying between them. Germline V gives CDR1 SGDLS, CDR2 YYNGEE. The CDR3 sequence is 15 residues long. CDR3 DNA sequence: TGTGCCAGCAGCGTAGGCGAGGAGCCGAACACTGAAGCTTTCTTT. Translation: CASSVGEEPNTEAFF.

This clonotype was seen only a few times. This chain joins TRBV2 and TRBJ1-5; D perhaps matches TRBD1 (5 bases). Between the trimmed V and J ends, which lost 3 bases and 0 bases, there was a span of 15 bases. Germline values: CDR1 SNHLY, CDR2 FYNNEI. The length of the CDR3 is 17 residues. The CDR3, as DNA: TGTGCCAGCAGTGAGAGGCGAGGGGCCTATAGCAATCAGCCCCAGCATTTT. Encoded protein: CASSERRGAYSNQPQHF.

This sequence joins TRBV6-1 and TRBJ2-4, with D tentatively TRBD1 or TRBD2 (5 bases each). CDR3 size: 15 residues. The V gene lost 4 bases and the J gene lost 6 bases, with 16 bases spanning the gap. Per germline, CDR1 MNHNS and CDR2 SASEGT. CDR3 in DNA: TGTGCCAGCAGTGTTCCCGGGACGGACTTAAACATTCAGTACTTC. Translated, it gives CASSVPGTDLNIQYF.

The rearrangement uses TRBV7-9 and TRBJ1-1; tentatively, D is TRBD1 (5 bases). CDR1 SEHNR and CDR2 FQNEAQ come from the germline V gene (reference sequence). CDR3 length: 12 amino acids. V shed 5 bases and J shed 10 bases, with 14 bases lying between them. The CDR3 is CASSTDTLGAFF. The CDR3 DNA sequence: TGTGCCAGCAGCACGGACACCCTGGGAGCTTTCTTT.

The CDR3: CASSQPGGTYEQYF. The DNA for the CDR3 is TGTGCCAGCAGCCAACCCGGGGGGACCTACGAGCAGTACTTC. The chain carries TRBV7-3 and TRBJ2-7, with 7 bases that match TRBD2. J lost 2 bases, V lost 5 bases, and 6 bases had no gene match. This CDR3 is built from 14 residues. Germline V gives CDR1 SGHTA, CDR2 FQGTGA.

The gene calls are TRBV28 and TRBJ2-1, with D maybe TRBD2 (6 bases). The CDR3 length is 14 residues. Deletions cut 3 bases from V and 5 bases from J, with 11 bases between. CDR1 is MDHEN, CDR2 SYDVKM, per germline. The CDR3 DNA is TGTGCCAGCAGTTTCCTCGGGAGCCACAATGAGCAGTTCTTC. Its protein is CASSFLGSHNEQFF.

This clonotype was counted ten times or more. The CDR3 spells CASKSGGSSYNEQFF. The CDR3 coding sequence is TGTGCCAGCAAATCGGGGGGGAGCTCCTACAATGAGCAGTTCTTC. The chain uses TRBV12-3 or TRBV12-4 and TRBJ2-1; 8 bases are a match to TRBD2. With 7 bases clipped from V and 0 bases from J, the junction kept 5 bases outside the gene matches. The CDR3 loop spans 15 amino acids.

The chain uses TRBV6-5 and TRBJ1-2; 7 bases line up with TRBD1. Trimming cost V 0 bases and J 4 bases; bases outside gene matches: 20. Germline V lookup: CDR1 MNHEY, CDR2 SVGAGI. This CDR3 is built from 20 residues. Here the CDR3 reads CASSYSFRGTDPRRGYGYTF. The CDR3, as DNA: TGTGCCAGCAGTTACTCGTTTCGTGGGACAGACCCCCGCCGCGGCTATGGCTACACCTTC.

This clonotype was seen more than once but under ten times. The V call is TRBV5-1, the J call TRBJ2-1; TRBD1 matches 9 bases. This CDR3 spans 13 amino acids. V lost 4 bases, J lost 4 bases, and 0 bases stayed unmatched. The germline gives CDR1 SGHRS, CDR2 YFSETQ. The CDR3 nucleotides read TGCGCCAGCAGCGGGACAGGGTACAATGAGCAGTTCTTC. It codes for CASSGTGYNEQFF.

CDR3 sequence reads: CASSFQGGELFF. CDR3 in DNA: TGTGCCAGCAGCTTCCAGGGCGGGGAGCTGTTTTTT. The gene calls are TRBV7-9 and TRBJ2-2, with a possible D match to TRBD1 (5 bases). Germline CDR1 is SEHNR and CDR2 is FQNEAQ (reference sequence). The CDR3 is 12 residues long. Trimming stripped 3 bases from V and 7 bases from J, with 6 bases between.

This clonotype was detected a few times. The J gene is TRBJ2-7, the V gene TRBV12-3 or TRBV12-4; 9 bases fit TRBD1. The junction had 9 bases not matched to a gene; V was cut back by 4 bases and J by 5 bases. This CDR3 comprises 15 residues. The CDR3 loop is CASSSAGTGSHEQYF. The CDR3 nucleotides are TGTGCCAGCAGTTCAGCCGGGACAGGGAGCCACGAGCAGTACTTC.

The rearrangement uses TRBV29-1 and TRBJ1-2, with TRBD1 as a possible D gene (6 bases). The V gene's germline CDR1 is SQVTM and CDR2 ANQGSEA. The CDR3 loop spans 13 amino acids. Trimming shortened V by 7 bases and J by 4 bases, and 16 bases separated the two germline ends. CDR3 bases: TGCAGCGCCCCCGGGGGCGCGAGCTATGGCTACACCTTC. Amino acids: CSAPGGASYGYTF.

There are many counts of this clonotype. The chain uses TRBV12-3 or TRBV12-4 and TRBJ2-3, with a possible D match to TRBD2 (6 bases). V lost 5 bases and J 0 bases, leaving 12 bases between the germline ends. This CDR3 has 15 residues. CDR3 sequence reads: CASSRRRGSTDTQYF. CDR3 sequence (DNA): TGTGCCAGCAGTCGACGGCGGGGCAGCACAGATACGCAGTATTTT.

CDR3 bases: TGTGCCAGCAGCGTATCAGGGGCGAACACCGGGGAGCTGTTTTTT. Translating gives CASSVSGANTGELFF. The chain uses TRBV9 and TRBJ2-2, with a tentative D call TRBD1 (6 bases). V was trimmed by 1 base and J by 0 bases, leaving 7 bases between them. There are 15 residues in the CDR3. Germline V gene data show CDR1 as SGDLS and CDR2 as YYNGEE.

There are a few counts of this clonotype. The chain is built from TRBV19 and TRBJ1-1, with a weak D call TRBD1 (5 bases). This CDR3 is built from 13 residues. Trimming removed 5 bases from V and 5 bases from J, with 12 bases in between. Germline CDR1 reads LNHDA; CDR2 reads SQIVND (reference sequence). The CDR3 region is CASSLLDRTEAFF. DNA for the CDR3: TGTGCCAGTAGTCTTCTCGACAGAACTGAAGCTTTCTTT. Looking up the rest from reference TRBV19 and TRBJ1-1 gives the full variable domain: DGGITQSPKYLFRKEGQNVTLSCEQNLNHDAMYWYRQDPGQGLRLIYYSQIVNDFQKGDIAEGYSVSREKKESFPLTVTSAQKNPTAFYLCASSLLDRTEAFFGQGTRLTVV.

The CDR3 here is CSVLTGGNSPLHF. The CDR3 nucleotides read TGCAGCGTATTGACAGGAGGGAATTCACCCCTCCACTTT. V is TRBV29-1 and J is TRBJ1-6; a possible D gene is TRBD1 (6 bases). V lost 6 bases, J lost 7 bases, and 13 bases lay in between. The CDR3 loop spans 13 amino acids. The V gene's germline CDR1 is SQVTM and CDR2 ANQGSEA.